Included here is one TCR beta chain sequence, with context. Deep-level running was used for the assay. Generated by immunoSEQ multiplex PCR, the TCRdb table keeps only in-frame clones and is missing some. The sample comprises around 1.9 million clones, around 93% of which are singletons, and around 1.7% rests with the top ten. The record originates from a study of shared clonotypes between healthy human individuals. It was CD45RO-negative cells, positively selected for CCR7, that made up naive CD8 cells, with terminally differentiated effector memory CD45RA+ cells excluded. There were only Caucasian adults among the donors, and all lived in Nashville, Tennessee. This CDR3 has 15 residues. Per the germline V gene, CDR1 is WNHNN and CDR2 is SYGVQD (reference sequence). V shed 3 bases and J shed 0 bases, with 12 bases lying between them.

Sequencing was done on a sample of naive CD8+ T cells from PBMCs. This chain connects TRBV10-1 to TRBJ2-7, with a tentative D call TRBD2 (6 bases). This TCR was recovered from a man aged 18 to 29 in good health. Some clones in this sample may be carry-over from other donors' samples. The CDR3 loop reads CASSDFRGSSYEQYF. Written as DNA, the CDR3 is TGCGCCAGCAGTGATTTTCGGGGGAGCTCCTACGAGCAGTACTTC.